The clone carrying this TCR beta chain occurred a few times. Participants were placed into cohorts based on the clinical history they reported. Recovery among Cohort 3 donors was established by two negative PCRs, clearance, or symptom resolution. The data belong to a study of blood T cell repertoires in COVID-19. The overall study: Researchers got acute and convalescent COVID-19 samples from the United States, Italy and Spain. T cells, B-cell-depleted T cells, or PBMCs supplied cDNA or gDNA.

The CDR3 is made up of 13 amino acids. Germline assignment: CDR1 SQVTM and CDR2 ANQGSEA. V shed 5 bases and J shed 0 bases, with 11 bases lying between them. The table came from immunoSEQ multiplex PCR; TCRdb's copy has only in-frame clones and leaves some out. The table has 200,000 to 250,000 clones, 70% to 85% seen once; the top ten hold 15%. This chain uses TRBV29-1 with TRBJ2-7; possible D gene TRBD2, 6 bases. This TCR was recovered from a man in his forties who had recovered from COVID-19. Material for sequencing was PBMCs or T cells enriched from blood (not recorded which). The CDR3 DNA is TGCAGCGTTCGTAATAGCGGCTCCTACGAGCAGTACTTC. Its protein is CSVRNSGSYEQYF.